These 3 T cell receptor beta chains originate from one sample sequenced in a study of technical replicates of blood from a few donors. TCRdb's copy holds only in-frame clones and misses some; the assay was immunoSEQ multiplex PCR. The sample has tens of thousands of clones, around 93% seen once; the top ten hold under 0.3%. The source material was T cells isolated from PBMCs. All receptors come from a human donor in good health.

The chain is built from TRBV2 and TRBJ2-7, with a weak D call TRBD1 (7 bases). The CDR3 loop spans 12 amino acids. Germline V CDR1 and CDR2: SNHLY, FYNNEI. V was trimmed by 11 bases and J by 3 bases, leaving 14 bases between them. CDR3 DNA: TGTGCCTGCCGGCGGGACAGCTACGAGCAGTACTTC. It encodes CACRRDSYEQYF.

A few counts support this clone. The rearrangement links TRBV27 to TRBJ1-5; 8 bases fit TRBD1. Germline CDR1 MNHEY, CDR2 SMNVEV (reference sequence). Losses at the gene ends were 6 bases for V and 5 bases for J; bases not matched to a gene: 12. This CDR3 is built from 16 residues. In nucleotides, the CDR3 is TGTGCCAGCAGGGATACGACTTCAGGGGGCTATCAGCCCCAGCATTTT. Its protein is CASRDTTSGGYQPQHF.

The DNA for the CDR3 is TGTGCCTGGGGCGGGGAAGACTCGAACACCGGGGAGCTGTTTTTT. Amino acids: CAWGGEDSNTGELFF. V usage is TRBV30 and J usage is TRBJ2-2, with D maybe TRBD2 (6 bases). CDR1 and CDR2 from the germline V gene are GTSNPN and SVGIG (reference sequence). The CDR3 extends over 15 amino acids. V was cut by 5 bases and J by 0 bases, with 13 bases left in between. Full variable domain (remainder filled in from reference TRBV30 and TRBJ2-2): SQTIHQWPATLVQPVGSPLSLECTVEGTSNPNLYWYRQAAGRGLQLLFYSVGIGQISSEVPQNLSASRPQDRQFILSSKKLLLSDSGFYLCAWGGEDSNTGELFFGEGSRLTVL.